This TCR beta chain was obtained from a study of blood T cell repertoires in COVID-19. V was pared by 4 bases and J by 0 bases, with 14 bases between. This CDR3 has 16 residues. Germline CDR1 is SGHNT and CDR2 is YYREEE (reference sequence). Sequencing was performed with immunoSEQ multiplex PCR; in TCRdb, only in-frame clones are kept and a portion is missing. The sample shows about 150,000 clones, around 80% of them seen only once. V and J are TRBV5-4 and TRBJ2-1; TRBD1 might be the D (5 bases). This TCR was sampled from a man between 60 and 75 years old with acute or convalescent COVID-19. The sample comprised peripheral blood. The CDR3 protein is CASSLRQTSSYNEQFF. In DNA form, the CDR3 reads TGTGCCAGCAGCCTCAGACAGACGAGCTCCTACAATGAGCAGTTCTTC.